This is a list of T cell receptor beta chains from one sample in a study of response to subunit inactivated influenza vaccine. TCRdb recomputed calls from the RT-PCR reads with MiXCR, one row per CDR3 protein. This table has about 500,000 distinct CDR3 sequences, under 15% appearing once. The material was PBMCs from blood, obtained 40 to 50 days after vaccination. These receptors all stem from a man aged 45-60 years who received an inactivated influenza vaccine. The CDR3 runs from the conserved cysteine through the conserved F or W. The order of the fields is D gene, V gene, CDR3 length, J gene, clone size, CDR3 DNA, CDR3 protein. D genes are given only for firm matches. Clone sizes are given selectively: once, few, many, or a class where the clone is expanded.

d_gene: .; v_gene: TRBV6-5; len: 15; j_gene: TRBJ1-2; abundance: few; CDR3nt: TGTGCCAGCAGTTACCTCCAAGGGGACTCCTATGGCTACACCTTC; CDR3aa: CASSYLQGDSYGYTF
d_gene: TRBD1; v_gene: TRBV4-3; len: 14; j_gene: TRBJ2-1; abundance: .; CDR3nt: TGCGCCAGCAGCCAAGGGACAGGGAGCAGGGAGCAGTTCTTC; CDR3aa: CASSQGTGSREQFF
d_gene: TRBD1; v_gene: TRBV29-1; len: 14; j_gene: TRBJ2-2; abundance: many; CDR3nt: TGCAGCGTTGAGGGGGACAGGGGGCGCGGGGAGCTGTTTTTT; CDR3aa: CSVEGDRGRGELFF
d_gene: .; v_gene: TRBV5-1; len: 14; j_gene: TRBJ2-2; abundance: .; CDR3nt: TGCGCCAGCAGCCCACGGAGAAACACCGGGGAGCTGTTTTTT; CDR3aa: CASSPRRNTGELFF
d_gene: .; v_gene: TRBV4-3; len: 15; j_gene: TRBJ2-4; abundance: few; CDR3nt: TGCGCCAGCAGCCAAGATCCAGGGGAGGGAAACATTCAGTACTTC; CDR3aa: CASSQDPGEGNIQYF
d_gene: .; v_gene: TRBV29-1; len: 13; j_gene: TRBJ2-4; abundance: many; CDR3nt: TGCAGCGTGGCCACGGCTGCTCTAAACATTCAGTACTTC; CDR3aa: CSVATAALNIQYF
d_gene: .; v_gene: TRBV29-1; len: 14; j_gene: TRBJ2-3; abundance: .; CDR3nt: TGCAGCGTTGCCGGGGTCACTAGCACAGATACGCAGTATTTT; CDR3aa: CSVAGVTSTDTQYF
d_gene: .; v_gene: TRBV7-2; len: 14; j_gene: TRBJ2-3; abundance: many; CDR3nt: TGTGCCAGCAGCCAGTGGACTTTCACAGATACGCAGTATTTT; CDR3aa: CASSQWTFTDTQYF
d_gene: .; v_gene: TRBV29-1; len: 14; j_gene: TRBJ1-1; abundance: .; CDR3nt: TGCAGCGTTAGTTCTGGGGGGCAGGCCACTGAAGCTTTCTTT; CDR3aa: CSVSSGGQATEAFF
d_gene: .; v_gene: TRBV5-6; len: 12; j_gene: TRBJ1-2; abundance: many; CDR3nt: TGTGCCAGCAGCTTGGAAGGGTTTGGCTACACCTTC; CDR3aa: CASSLEGFGYTF
d_gene: .; v_gene: TRBV11-2; len: 13; j_gene: TRBJ2-7; abundance: .; CDR3nt: TGTGCCAGCAGCTTCACATACTCCTACGAGCAGTACTTC; CDR3aa: CASSFTYSYEQYF
d_gene: .; v_gene: TRBV7-6; len: 13; j_gene: TRBJ1-6; abundance: few; CDR3nt: TGTGCCAGCAGCGCAAGGGGGAATTCACCCCTCCACTTT; CDR3aa: CASSARGNSPLHF
d_gene: TRBD1; v_gene: TRBV5-5; len: 16; j_gene: TRBJ2-5; abundance: .; CDR3nt: TGTGCCAGCAGCTTGGGAGGGTGGGACAGAGAAGAGACCCAGTACTTC; CDR3aa: CASSLGGWDREETQYF
d_gene: .; v_gene: TRBV6-1; len: 14; j_gene: TRBJ2-7; abundance: many; CDR3nt: TGTGCCAGCAGTGAATTGTCGGCAATTTACGAGCAGTACTTC; CDR3aa: CASSELSAIYEQYF
d_gene: TRBD2; v_gene: TRBV5-6; len: 16; j_gene: TRBJ2-3; abundance: .; CDR3nt: TGTGCCAGCAGGCGCAGAGCGGGGGAGCGCACAGATACGCAGTATTTT; CDR3aa: CASRRRAGERTDTQYF
d_gene: .; v_gene: TRBV20-1; len: 13; j_gene: TRBJ1-2; abundance: many; CDR3nt: TGCAGTGCTATCTCCAGTGTGGGCTATGGCTACACCTTC; CDR3aa: CSAISSVGYGYTF
d_gene: .; v_gene: TRBV12-3/TRBV12-4; len: 12; j_gene: TRBJ2-7; abundance: few; CDR3nt: TGTGCCAGCAGTTGGAGGGGGACCGAGCAGTACTTC; CDR3aa: CASSWRGTEQYF
d_gene: .; v_gene: TRBV5-1; len: 15; j_gene: TRBJ2-5; abundance: .; CDR3nt: TGCGCCAGCAGCTACCAGAGGAGGGCCCAAGAGACCCAGTACTTC; CDR3aa: CASSYQRRAQETQYF
d_gene: .; v_gene: TRBV10-3; len: 13; j_gene: TRBJ2-7; abundance: few; CDR3nt: TGTGCCATCAGTGACAGAGAGAGCTACGAGCAGTACTTC; CDR3aa: CAISDRESYEQYF
d_gene: .; v_gene: TRBV20-1; len: 16; j_gene: TRBJ2-7; abundance: .; CDR3nt: TGCTGTGCTACCGGCGGACACCTAAGGCACCCCTACGAGCAGTACTTC; CDR3aa: CCATGGHLRHPYEQYF
d_gene: TRBD2; v_gene: TRBV20-1; len: 15; j_gene: TRBJ2-3; abundance: many; CDR3nt: TGCAGTGCTTCTAGCGGGAGTCTCGCCACAGATACGCAGTATTTT; CDR3aa: CSASSGSLATDTQYF
d_gene: .; v_gene: TRBV29-1; len: 14; j_gene: TRBJ2-7; abundance: .; CDR3nt: TGCAGCGTTGTCCATTCGGGGTTATCCTACGAGCAGTACTTC; CDR3aa: CSVVHSGLSYEQYF
d_gene: .; v_gene: TRBV25-1; len: 14; j_gene: TRBJ2-3; abundance: many; CDR3nt: TGTGCCAGCAGTGAATTTAGGACGGCAGATACGCAGTATTTT; CDR3aa: CASSEFRTADTQYF
d_gene: .; v_gene: TRBV7-8; len: 15; j_gene: TRBJ2-7; abundance: .; CDR3nt: TGTGCCAGCAGCCCCCGGAGAGGGGAAAACTACGAGCAGTACTTC; CDR3aa: CASSPRRGENYEQYF
d_gene: TRBD1; v_gene: TRBV7-2; len: 18; j_gene: TRBJ2-3; abundance: many; CDR3nt: TGTGCCAGCAGCTTAGTGCCGGTAGGACAGGGGGCGAAAGATACGCAGTATTTT; CDR3aa: CASSLVPVGQGAKDTQYF
d_gene: TRBD1; v_gene: TRBV7-9; len: 15; j_gene: TRBJ2-7; abundance: .; CDR3nt: TGTGCCAGCAGCTTTGGACAGGGGAGTAAGTACGAGCAGTACTTC; CDR3aa: CASSFGQGSKYEQYF
d_gene: .; v_gene: TRBV5-1; len: 15; j_gene: TRBJ2-5; abundance: .; CDR3nt: TGCGCCAGCAGCTTGGGAGGCAGGGACACCAAGACCCAGTACTTC; CDR3aa: CASSLGGRDTKTQYF